The 28 T cell receptor beta chains below were found in one sample sequenced in a study of blood T cells in healthy people across ages. Sample-barcoded 5' priming and a J-beta primer mix drove a second PCR of roughly 7 to 11 cycles. MiXCR, run by TCRdb on the 5' RACE reads, gives a single entry per CDR3 protein. The profile covers 700,000 to 900,000 distinct CDR3 sequences, with roughly 53% appearing a single time and approximately 41% taken by the ten largest. Sequenced sample: blood. These receptors were collected from a man older than 75 in good health.

The chain links TRBV12-3 or TRBV12-4 to TRBJ2-5; 10 bases are shared with TRBD2. V dropped 7 bases and J dropped 5; count of bases not matched to a gene: 7. The CDR3 length is 14 residues. The CDR3 loop reads CASNQAGGGETQYF. The CDR3 region has the DNA TGTGCCAGCAACCAAGCGGGAGGGGGGGAGACCCAGTACTTC.

Only a few counts were recorded for this clonotype. The CDR3 nucleotides read TGTGCCAGCAGCGTAGGCCAGACTAGTTCCGAGCAGTACTTC. The encoded protein is CASSVGQTSSEQYF. This chain links TRBV9 with TRBJ2-4; D possibly corresponds to TRBD2 (6 bases). TRBJ2-7 explains the end of the DNA better; the J call may be wrong. The CDR3 runs 14 residues. From germline, CDR1 is SGDLS and CDR2 YYNGEE.

The table lists this clonotype with a few counts. The chain carries TRBV20-1 and TRBJ2-3, with TRBD2 identical over 8 bases. This CDR3 comprises 14 residues. V lost 6 bases, J lost 4 bases, and 9 bases stayed unmatched. CDR1 DFQATT and CDR2 SNEGSKA come from the germline V gene (reference sequence). The DNA of the CDR3 is TGCAGTGCCCGCGGGCCGGGAGGGTCAGATACGCAGTATTTT. Its translation: CSARGPGGSDTQYF.

This clonotype was found many times. The rearrangement joins TRBV5-1 to TRBJ1-2; 8 bases match TRBD1. The CDR3 has 14 residues. From germline, CDR1 is SGHRS and CDR2 YFSETQ. The V gene end was trimmed by 6 bases and the J gene end by 2 bases; junction bases not matched to a gene: 6. CDR3 amino acids: CASNPDRGNYGYTF. The CDR3 nucleotides are TGCGCCAGCAACCCCGACAGGGGAAACTATGGCTACACCTTC. Full variable domain (outside the CDR3, taken from reference TRBV5-1 and TRBJ1-2): KAGVTQTPRYLIKTRGQQVTLSCSPISGHRSVSWYQQTPGQGLQFLFEYFSETQRNKGNFPGRFSGRQFSNSRSEMNVSTLELGDSALYLCASNPDRGNYGYTFGSGTRLTVV.

The chain combines TRBV29-1 with TRBJ2-5; the D gene could be TRBD1 or TRBD2 (5 bases each). V lost 5 bases to trimming and J lost 2 bases, with 12 bases between them. The CDR3 consists of 13 residues. Germline V CDR1 and CDR2: SQVTM, ANQGSEA. DNA for the CDR3: TGCAGCGTTAGGTGGGACGGGCAAGAGACCCAGTACTTC. Protein sequence: CSVRWDGQETQYF.

The sample holds a few counts of this clonotype. Its ends do not fully match the called genes, so a read error is possible. The V gene is TRBV29-1, the J gene TRBJ2-5; D not resolved. CDR3 length equals 11 residues. In germline, CDR1 is SQVTM, CDR2 ANQGSEA. The CDR3 nucleotides read TGCAGTGTTGGAACATCTGAGACCCAGTACTTC. This sequence encodes CSVGTSETQYF.

This chain joins TRBV5-4 and TRBJ2-3; a possible D gene is TRBD1 (6 bases). The CDR3 length is 18 residues. The V gene lost 3 bases and the J gene lost 0 bases, with 20 bases spanning the gap. Germline CDR1 and CDR2: SGHNT and YYREEE (reference sequence). The DNA for the CDR3 is TGTGCCAGCAGCTCGAAAAAACAGGGACCGGCTAGCACAGATACGCAGTATTTT. Protein product: CASSSKKQGPASTDTQYF.

This clonotype was detected only a few times. This sequence joins TRBV4-1 and TRBJ1-2; D not resolved. Trimming shortened V by 4 bases and J by 8 bases, and 14 bases separated the two germline ends. Germline-derived CDR1 and CDR2 are MGHRA and YSYEKL. This CDR3 is 13 amino acids long. CDR3 region: CASSRNHDRGYTF. The CDR3, as DNA: TGCGCCAGCAGCCGAAACCATGATCGGGGCTACACCTTC.

This clonotype was detected only a few times. CDR3 in DNA: TGTGCCAGCTCACCAGGCGGGGCGAGGGACACTGAAGCTTTCTTT. It yields the protein CASSPGGARDTEAFF. V gene TRBV18 combines with J gene TRBJ1-1; D may be TRBD1 (5 bases). The CDR3 has 15 residues. Germline V lookup: CDR1 KGHSH, CDR2 LQKENI. V shed 2 bases and J shed 3 bases, with 13 bases lying between them. Supplemented by reference TRBV18 and TRBJ1-1, the full variable domain reads NAGVMQNPRHLVRRRGQEARLRCSPMKGHSHVYWYRQLPEEGLKFMVYLQKENIIDESGMPKERFSAEFPKEGPSILRIQQVVRGDSAAYFCASSPGGARDTEAFFGQGTRLTVV.

In DNA, the CDR3 is TGTGCCAGCAGCTGGACAGGGGGAGGAGAAAAACTGTTTTTT. Protein product: CASSWTGGGEKLFF. V and J are TRBV7-9 and TRBJ1-4; 10 bases align to TRBD1. Per germline, CDR1 SEHNR and CDR2 FQNEAQ (reference sequence). The CDR3 sequence is 14 residues long. Trimming at V came to 4 bases and at J to 8 bases, leaving 4 bases not matched to a gene.

In this sample, this clonotype turned up a few times. The gene calls are TRBV5-5 and TRBJ2-4; possibly TRBD1 for D (6 bases). The better agreement between TRBJ2-7 and the DNA end casts doubt on the J call. Germline V gene data show CDR1 as SGHKS and CDR2 as YYEKEE (reference sequence). This CDR3 comprises 14 residues. CDR3 sequence reads: CASSLSDRHYEQYF. The CDR3 DNA reads as TGTGCCAGCAGCTTGTCTGACAGGCACTACGAGCAGTACTTC.

This chain uses TRBV7-2 with TRBJ1-2, with no clear D. Trimming took off 6 bases at V and 0 bases at J, with 20 bases between the two ends. Germline lookup yields CDR1 SGHTA and CDR2 FQGNSA. The length of the CDR3 is 17 residues. This CDR3 is CASRFGRRSNANYGYTF. CDR3 sequence (DNA): TGTGCCAGCAGATTCGGGAGGCGTTCGAATGCTAACTATGGCTACACCTTC.

The chain employs TRBV12-3 or TRBV12-4 and TRBJ1-1; no clear D gene. V lost 8 bases and J 0 bases, leaving 10 bases between the germline ends. The CDR3 is 13 amino acids. The CDR3 here is CASGVQMNTEAFF. The CDR3 nucleotides are TGTGCCAGCGGAGTACAGATGAACACTGAAGCTTTCTTT.

V and J are TRBV2 and TRBJ2-1, with a possible D match to TRBD2 (6 bases). Per the germline V gene, CDR1 is SNHLY and CDR2 is FYNNEI. CDR3 length: 16 residues. With 7 bases removed from V and 5 bases from J, the gap between germline ends came to 21 bases. The CDR3 sequence is CASTIPRGSEDNEQFF. The CDR3 coding sequence is TGTGCCAGCACCATTCCACGGGGGAGTGAGGACAATGAGCAGTTCTTC.

CDR3 sequence (DNA): TGTGCCAGCAGTTTGACAGGGGAATACGGCTATGGCTACACCTTC. It encodes CASSLTGEYGYGYTF. The chain combines TRBV2 with TRBJ1-2, with TRBD1 matching over 8 bases. The germline V gene has CDR1 SNHLY and CDR2 FYNNEI. CDR3 size: 15 residues. Losses at the gene ends were 5 bases for V and 4 bases for J; bases not matched to a gene: 9.

There are a few counts of this clonotype. The V gene is TRBV7-2, the J gene TRBJ2-3; D is undetermined. This CDR3 comprises 14 residues. Trimming removed 4 bases at V and 0 bases at J, with 8 bases between. The germline V gene has CDR1 SGHTA and CDR2 FQGNSA. The CDR3 sequence: CASSSRASTDTQYF. The CDR3, as DNA: TGTGCCAGCAGCTCCCGTGCTAGCACAGATACGCAGTATTTT. The full variable domain, completed using reference TRBV7-2 and TRBJ2-3, is GAGVSQSPSNKVTEKGKDVELRCDPISGHTALYWYRQSLGQGLEFLIYFQGNSAPDKSGLPSDRFSAERTGGSVSTLTIQRTQQEDSAVYLCASSSRASTDTQYFGPGTRLTVL.

The gene calls are TRBV7-2 and TRBJ2-2; 8 bases match TRBD2. The CDR3 runs 17 residues. Germline-derived CDR1 and CDR2 are SGHTA and FQGNSA. V dropped 2 bases and J dropped 5; count of bases not matched to a gene: 10. The CDR3, as DNA: TGTGCCAGCAGCTTATTCCGATCCGGGAGGGGAACCGGGGAGCTGTTTTTT. Protein sequence: CASSLFRSGRGTGELFF.

The chain links TRBV7-8 to TRBJ2-1, with 9 bases aligning to TRBD2. Germline V lookup: CDR1 SGHVS, CDR2 FQNEAQ. The CDR3 runs to 20 residues. Trimming at V came to 1 base and at J to 1 base, leaving 14 bases not matched to a gene. CDR3 region: CASSLVLAGGLGASYNEQFF. The CDR3 nucleotides are TGTGCCAGCAGCTTAGTTCTTGCGGGGGGGCTCGGGGCGTCCTACAATGAGCAGTTCTTC.

The chain carries TRBV20-1 and TRBJ2-5; D unclear. V lost 2 bases to trimming and J lost 11 bases, with 24 bases between them. Germline values: CDR1 DFQATT, CDR2 SNEGSKA (reference sequence). The CDR3 runs 15 residues. CDR3 bases: TGCAGTGCTAGAAATCTACCAAACCTGGGCAATGAGCAGTACTTC. Protein sequence: CSARNLPNLGNEQYF.

This clonotype came up a few times. This CDR3 reads CATSTDRTPSGANVLTF. CDR3 DNA sequence: TGTGCCACCAGTACGGACAGGACTCCTTCTGGGGCCAACGTCCTGACTTTC. This chain uses TRBV24-1 with TRBJ2-6; 7 bases are a match to TRBD1. The CDR3 totals 17 residues. J was trimmed by 1 base and V by 6 bases; bases with no gene match: 8. CDR1 is KGHDR, CDR2 SFDVKD, per germline.

V gene TRBV20-1 combines with J gene TRBJ1-1; the match to TRBD1 covers 11 bases. CDR1 DFQATT and CDR2 SNEGSKA come from the germline V gene (reference sequence). The CDR3 has 14 residues. V was pared by 2 bases and J by 4 bases, with 3 bases of the junction left unmatched. The CDR3 sequence is CSARLGTGGTEAFF. The CDR3 DNA reads TGCAGTGCTAGATTAGGGACAGGGGGCACTGAAGCTTTCTTT.

This clonotype was detected only a few times. V gene TRBV25-1 combines with J gene TRBJ2-1; TRBD2 matches 9 bases. J gave up 6 bases and V 3 bases, and 3 bases lay outside the gene matches. The CDR3 extends over 14 amino acids. The germline gives CDR1 MGHDK, CDR2 SYGVNS. The DNA for the CDR3 is TGTGCCAGCAGTGACCTAGCGGGGAGCAATGAGCAGTTCTTC. It yields the protein CASSDLAGSNEQFF.

The table lists this clonotype with a few counts. This rearrangement joins TRBV5-5 to TRBJ2-5; D tentatively fits TRBD1 or TRBD2 (5 bases each). The V and J ends lost 5 bases and 11 bases respectively, with 25 bases between them. Germline V CDR1 and CDR2: SGHKS, YYEKEE (reference sequence). The CDR3 spans 15 residues. CDR3 in DNA: TGTGCCAGCAGGAGGGACGAGCTGTATGAGCGTGAGCAGTACTTC. This encodes CASRRDELYEREQYF.

The chain recombines TRBV20-1 with TRBJ2-5; possibly TRBD1 for D (6 bases). The J call may be incorrect, as the DNA end agrees better with TRBJ2-7. Germline V gives CDR1 DFQATT, CDR2 SNEGSKA (reference sequence). The CDR3 runs 13 residues. The CDR3 DNA reads TGCAGTGCTAGAGGCGAGCAGGGGTACGAGCAGTACTTC. It specifies CSARGEQGYEQYF.

V gene TRBV7-2 combines with J gene TRBJ2-4; 12 bases are shared with TRBD2. The J call may be faulty, since TRBJ2-7 better matches the DNA end. This CDR3 is 15 amino acids long. Germline CDR1 and CDR2: SGHTA and FQGNSA. The CDR3 nucleotides read TGTGCCAGCAGCCAGACTAGCGGGAGTCACTACGAGCAGTACTTC. Its translation: CASSQTSGSHYEQYF.

The chain joins TRBV20-1 to TRBJ1-2; TRBD1 aligns across 8 bases. With V trimmed by 5 bases and J by 5 bases, 7 bases remained unmatched. This CDR3 has 13 amino acids. The germline gives CDR1 DFQATT, CDR2 SNEGSKA (reference sequence). This CDR3 reads CSAFQQGGYGYTF. In DNA, the CDR3 is TGCAGTGCTTTTCAACAGGGGGGTTATGGCTACACCTTC.

The V and J genes are TRBV10-3 and TRBJ2-3; no clear D. CDR3 length: 14 amino acids. Per germline, CDR1 ENHRY and CDR2 SYGVKD. Trimming took off 2 bases at V and 4 bases at J, with 10 bases between the two ends. This CDR3 reads CAISEAPAADTQYF. The CDR3 DNA reads TGTGCCATCAGTGAGGCCCCGGCCGCAGATACGCAGTATTTT.

The chain carries TRBV29-1 and TRBJ2-3, with D perhaps TRBD1 (8 bases). The V gene's germline CDR1 is SQVTM and CDR2 ANQGSEA. Trimming cost V 4 bases and J 0 bases, with 14 bases left between them. The CDR3 has 15 amino acids. CDR3 sequence: CSVAPQGGSTDTQYF. The CDR3 nucleotides read TGCAGCGTTGCCCCACAGGGGGGGAGCACAGATACGCAGTATTTT.